The 20 T cell receptor beta chains reported below all come from one sample, sequenced in a study of control samples from healthy donors and cancer patients. Method: immunoSEQ multiplex PCR; TCRdb's copy keeps in-frame clones and lacks some. The sample consists of roughly 180,000 clones, 91% of them appearing once. The specimen sequenced was blood. These receptors were collected from a woman aged 40-49 years in good health.

This rearrangement joins TRBV25-1 to TRBJ1-4; 8 bases fit TRBD1. J gave up 4 bases and V 7 bases, and 5 bases lay outside the gene matches. There are 14 residues in the CDR3. Germline V gene data show CDR1 as MGHDK and CDR2 as SYGVNS. The DNA of the CDR3 is TGTGCCAGCACCCATGGACAGGGTAATGAAAAACTGTTTTTT. Amino acids: CASTHGQGNEKLFF.

As for this clone: One end of the junction varies from germline; a read error may be responsible. V and J are TRBV9 and TRBJ1-1; D remains unclear. The CDR3 runs to 12 residues. The germline CDR1 and CDR2 sequences are SGDLS and YYNGEE. The DNA of the CDR3 is TGTGCCAGCAGCGCCCCCCGGGAGCGATTTATCTTT. Translated, it gives CASSAPRERFIF. Full variable domain (remainder filled in from reference TRBV9 and TRBJ1-1): DSGVTQTPKHLITATGQRVTLRCSPRSGDLSVYWYQQSLDQGLQFLIQYYNGEERAKGNILERFSAQQFPDLHSELNLSSLELGDSALYFCASSAPRERFIFGQGTRLTVV.

The chain has TRBV19 and TRBJ2-1; 7 bases are a match to TRBD1. The CDR3 totals 12 residues. J lost 12 bases, V lost 5 bases, and 7 bases had no gene match. Germline V lookup: CDR1 LNHDA, CDR2 SQIVND (reference sequence). The CDR3 DNA reads as TGTGCCAGTAGTGAATCGGGACAGATGCAGTTCTTC. Translation gives CASSESGQMQFF.

The rearrangement uses TRBV7-8 and TRBJ1-1; D is perhaps TRBD1 (6 bases). V lost 5 bases and J 7 bases, leaving 23 bases between the germline ends. CDR1 is SGHVS, CDR2 FQNEAQ, per germline. The CDR3 is made up of 16 amino acids. The CDR3 reads CASSPAFDGGAGEAFF. The CDR3 DNA reads as TGTGCCAGCAGCCCCGCCTTTGATGGGGGCGCGGGTGAAGCTTTCTTT.

The genes are TRBV2 and TRBJ2-5; maybe TRBD2 (6 bases). CDR1 and CDR2 from the germline V gene are SNHLY and FYNNEI. The CDR3 sequence is 12 residues long. The ends were cut back, 3 bases at V and 5 bases at J, with 7 bases in the middle. CDR3 residues: CASSDRGETQYF. CDR3 DNA sequence: TGTGCCAGCAGTGATCGGGGGGAGACCCAGTACTTC.

This chain links TRBV19 with TRBJ2-1; D perhaps matches TRBD2 (6 bases). Germline CDR1 LNHDA, CDR2 SQIVND (reference sequence). This CDR3 spans 16 amino acids. Trimming pared 1 base from V and 2 bases from J, leaving 12 bases between. This CDR3 reads CASSIVRGTTYNEQFF. For the CDR3, the DNA is TGTGCCAGTAGTATAGTCCGGGGGACCACCTACAATGAGCAGTTCTTC.

This clone was picked up one time. V is TRBV27 and J is TRBJ1-1; 9 bases line up with TRBD1. The ends lost 2 bases at V and 4 bases at J; junction bases unmatched: 5. The germline CDR1 and CDR2 sequences are MNHEY and SMNVEV (reference sequence). The CDR3 is 15 residues long. The CDR3 loop is CASSLPGQGSTEAFF. CDR3 nucleotides: TGTGCCAGCAGTTTACCGGGACAGGGAAGCACTGAAGCTTTCTTT.

This clone appeared a single time. The chain combines TRBV19 with TRBJ2-1, with D possibly matching TRBD2 (5 bases). CDR3 length: 14 residues. The V gene lost 3 bases and the J gene lost 5 bases, with 11 bases spanning the gap. Germline V gives CDR1 LNHDA, CDR2 SQIVND (reference sequence). This CDR3 reads CASSMRVTHNEQFF. For the CDR3, the DNA is TGTGCCAGTAGTATGAGGGTCACCCACAATGAGCAGTTCTTC.

As regards this clone: The same CDR3 is also encoded by other DNA sequences in this sample. The J gene is TRBJ1-4, the V gene TRBV10-3; TRBD1 is a possible D gene (5 bases). CDR1 and CDR2 (germline): ENHRY, SYGVKD. Trimming took 2 bases from V and 3 from J, leaving 13 bases between them. There are 16 residues in the CDR3. CDR3 sequence reads: CAISEGTGGANEKLFF. CDR3 coding DNA: TGTGCCATCAGTGAGGGGACGGGGGGAGCTAATGAAAAACTGTTTTTT.

This clone was picked up a small number of times. The genes are TRBV6-1 and TRBJ1-6, with D possibly being TRBD1 (6 bases). Deletions cut 3 bases from V and 7 bases from J, with 7 bases between. The germline gives CDR1 MNHNS, CDR2 SASEGT. The CDR3 sequence is 13 residues long. CDR3 in DNA: TGTGCCAGCAGTGATCAGGGGAATTCACCCCTCCACTTT. This encodes CASSDQGNSPLHF.

The chain links TRBV29-1 to TRBJ1-1, with a possible D match to TRBD1 (5 bases). CDR3 length equals 14 residues. CDR1 is SQVTM and CDR2 is ANQGSEA in the germline V gene. The germline V and J ends were trimmed by 4 bases and 0 bases, with 12 bases remaining between them. CDR3 sequence: CSVVGTAMNTEAFF. In nucleotides, the CDR3 is TGCAGCGTTGTCGGGACCGCCATGAACACTGAAGCTTTCTTT.

The chain recombines TRBV10-3 with TRBJ2-7; 9 bases line up with TRBD1. The CDR3 runs to 13 residues. Trimming removed 11 bases from V and 2 bases from J; junction bases left unmatched: 7. The germline CDR1 and CDR2 sequences are ENHRY and SYGVKD. The CDR3 is CASSRDRAYEQYF. In nucleotides, the CDR3 is TGTGCCTCGTCGCGGGACAGGGCCTACGAGCAGTACTTC.

This chain joins TRBV2 and TRBJ2-1; TRBD2 might be the D (5 bases). From germline, CDR1 is SNHLY and CDR2 FYNNEI. V lost 0 bases and J 12 bases, leaving 18 bases between the germline ends. This CDR3 is built from 15 residues. CDR3 sequence reads: CASSEARVSIEGQFF. The CDR3 DNA follows: TGTGCCAGCAGTGAAGCTCGGGTCTCGATAGAGGGGCAGTTCTTC.

V gene TRBV27 combines with J gene TRBJ1-1, with D possibly being TRBD1 (6 bases). The germline CDR1 and CDR2 sequences are MNHEY and SMNVEV (reference sequence). The CDR3 spans 15 residues. V dropped 5 bases and J dropped 5 bases, with 18 bases sitting between them. The CDR3 is CASSPEGRGGTEAFF. The CDR3 DNA is TGTGCCAGCAGTCCGGAGGGCCGAGGGGGGACTGAAGCTTTCTTT.

The chain employs TRBV10-3 and TRBJ1-2, with D perhaps matching TRBD1 (5 bases). Looked up from germline, CDR1 is ENHRY and CDR2 is SYGVKD. CDR3 length: 14 amino acids. V lost 7 bases and J lost 3, with 15 bases in between. This chain's CDR3 is CAINRGPQDYGYTF. The CDR3 bases are TGTGCCATCAATCGGGGACCACAGGACTATGGCTACACCTTC.

A note on this clone: The junction departs from germline at one end; a sequencing error may be responsible. The chain employs TRBV6-5 and TRBJ2-7, with TRBD1 as a possible D gene (6 bases). This CDR3 contains 15 residues. Germline CDR1 MNHEY, CDR2 SVGAGI. The CDR3 spells CASSYFGTPSYEQYF. DNA of the CDR3: TGTGCCAGCAGCTACTTCGGGACACCTTCCTACGAGCAGTACTTC.

This clone was seen once. V and J are TRBV5-4 and TRBJ1-2, with 8 bases identical to TRBD1. The V gene end was trimmed by 0 bases and the J gene end by 6 bases; junction bases not matched to a gene: 19. CDR3 length: 19 residues. Germline CDR1 is SGHNT and CDR2 is YYREEE (reference sequence). The CDR3 sequence is CASSLEAWGQAAQQDGYTF. The CDR3 DNA reads TGTGCCAGCAGCTTGGAAGCTTGGGGACAGGCGGCTCAGCAGGATGGCTACACCTTC. The variable domain in full, with the rest retrieved from reference TRBV5-4 and TRBJ1-2, is ETGVTQSPTHLIKTRGQQVTLRCSSQSGHNTVSWYQQALGQGPQFIFQYYREEENGRGNFPPRFSGLQFPNYSSELNVNALELDDSALYLCASSLEAWGQAAQQDGYTFGSGTRLTVV.

This chain joins TRBV28 and TRBJ2-7; 10 bases line up with TRBD1. V was clipped by 7 bases and J by 4 bases; unmatched bases: 4. CDR1 and CDR2 (germline): MDHEN, SYDVKM. This CDR3 has 13 residues. Here the CDR3 reads CASTPGQGYEQYF. The CDR3 coding sequence is TGTGCCAGCACCCCGGGACAGGGGTACGAGCAGTACTTC.

The chain recombines TRBV5-5 with TRBJ2-1; 8 positions match TRBD1. CDR1 and CDR2 (germline): SGHKS, YYEKEE (reference sequence). With V trimmed by 1 base and J by 7 bases, 19 bases remained unmatched. This CDR3 region has 19 residues. Written as DNA, the CDR3 is TGTGCCAGCAGCTTGAGGGGACAGGCTTTAGCTTTCCCAGGAAATGAGCAGTTCTTC. As protein: CASSLRGQALAFPGNEQFF.

This clone was recorded once. The V and J genes are TRBV6-1 and TRBJ2-5; D not resolved. The CDR3 extends over 13 amino acids. CDR1 is MNHNS, CDR2 SASEGT, per germline. V shed 1 base and J shed 1 base, with 4 bases lying between them. CDR3 loop: CASSEVLQETQYF. As DNA, the CDR3 is TGTGCCAGCAGTGAAGTCCTCCAAGAGACCCAGTACTTC.